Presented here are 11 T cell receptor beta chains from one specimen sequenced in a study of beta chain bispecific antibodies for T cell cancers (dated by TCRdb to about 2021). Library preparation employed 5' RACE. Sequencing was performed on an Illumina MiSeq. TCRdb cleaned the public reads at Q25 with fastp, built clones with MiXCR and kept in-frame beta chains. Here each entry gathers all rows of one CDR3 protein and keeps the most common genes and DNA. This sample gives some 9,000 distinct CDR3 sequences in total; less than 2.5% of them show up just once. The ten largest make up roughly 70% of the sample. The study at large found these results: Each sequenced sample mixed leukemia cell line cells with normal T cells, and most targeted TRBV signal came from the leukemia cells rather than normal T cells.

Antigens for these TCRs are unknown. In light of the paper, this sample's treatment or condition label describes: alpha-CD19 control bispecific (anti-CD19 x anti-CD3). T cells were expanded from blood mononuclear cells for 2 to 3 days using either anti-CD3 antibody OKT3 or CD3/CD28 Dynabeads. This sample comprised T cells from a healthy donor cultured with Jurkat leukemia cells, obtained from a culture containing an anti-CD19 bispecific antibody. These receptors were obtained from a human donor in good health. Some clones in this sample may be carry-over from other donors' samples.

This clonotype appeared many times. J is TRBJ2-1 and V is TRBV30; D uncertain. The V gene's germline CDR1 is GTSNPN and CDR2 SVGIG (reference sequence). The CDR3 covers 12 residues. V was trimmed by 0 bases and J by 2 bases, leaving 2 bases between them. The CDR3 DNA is TGTGCCTGGAGTGTAACCTACAATGAGCAGTTCTTC. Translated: CAWSVTYNEQFF.

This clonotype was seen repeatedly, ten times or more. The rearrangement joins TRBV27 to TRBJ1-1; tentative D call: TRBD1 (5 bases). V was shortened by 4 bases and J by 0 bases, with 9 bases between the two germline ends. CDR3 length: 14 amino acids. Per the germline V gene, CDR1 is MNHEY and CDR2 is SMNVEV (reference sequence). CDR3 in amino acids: CASSSGRMNTEAFF. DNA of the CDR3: TGTGCCAGCAGTTCAGGGAGAATGAACACTGAAGCTTTCTTT.

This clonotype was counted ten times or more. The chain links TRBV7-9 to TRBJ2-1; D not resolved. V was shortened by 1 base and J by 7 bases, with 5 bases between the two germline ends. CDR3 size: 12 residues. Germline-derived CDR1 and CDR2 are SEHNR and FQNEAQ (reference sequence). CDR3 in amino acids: CASSLGVNEQFF. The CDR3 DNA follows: TGTGCCAGCAGCTTAGGCGTAAATGAGCAGTTCTTC.

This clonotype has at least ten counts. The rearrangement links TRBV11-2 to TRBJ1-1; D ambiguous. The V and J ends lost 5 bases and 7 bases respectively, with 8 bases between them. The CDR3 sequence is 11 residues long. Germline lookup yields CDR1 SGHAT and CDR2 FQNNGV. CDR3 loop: CASSLLGEAFF. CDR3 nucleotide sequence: TGTGCCAGCAGCCTGCTTGGTGAAGCTTTCTTT.

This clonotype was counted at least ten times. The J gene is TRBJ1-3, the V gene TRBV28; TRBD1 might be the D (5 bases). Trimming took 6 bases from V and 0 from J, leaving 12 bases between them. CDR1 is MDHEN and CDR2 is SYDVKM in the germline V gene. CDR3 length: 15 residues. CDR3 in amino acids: CASSSPGGSGNTIYF. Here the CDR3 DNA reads TGTGCCAGCAGCTCACCTGGGGGCTCTGGAAACACCATATATTTT.

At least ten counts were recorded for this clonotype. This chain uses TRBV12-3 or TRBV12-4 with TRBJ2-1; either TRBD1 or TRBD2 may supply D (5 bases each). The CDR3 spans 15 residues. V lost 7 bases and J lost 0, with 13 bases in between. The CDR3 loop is CASNQGVLSYNEQFF. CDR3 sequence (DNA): TGTGCCAGCAACCAGGGAGTCCTCTCCTACAATGAGCAGTTCTTC.

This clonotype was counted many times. CDR3 DNA: TGTGCCAGCAGCACCTGGGACAGCCTAAACACTGAAGCTTTCTTT. Its protein product is CASSTWDSLNTEAFF. This chain connects TRBV7-9 to TRBJ1-1, with TRBD1 matching over 7 bases. Germline lookup yields CDR1 SEHNR and CDR2 FQNEAQ (reference sequence). The CDR3 runs to 15 residues. Trimming took 5 bases from V and 2 from J; bases not matched to a gene: 8.

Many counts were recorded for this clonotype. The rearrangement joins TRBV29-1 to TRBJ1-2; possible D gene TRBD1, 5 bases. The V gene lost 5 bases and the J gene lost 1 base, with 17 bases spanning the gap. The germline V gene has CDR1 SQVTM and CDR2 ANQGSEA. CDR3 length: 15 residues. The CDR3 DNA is TGCAGCGTTCTAACTTTTGGGGACGGTAACTATGGCTACACCTTC. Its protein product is CSVLTFGDGNYGYTF. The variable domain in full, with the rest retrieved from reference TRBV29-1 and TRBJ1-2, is SAVISQKPSRDICQRGTSLTIQCQVDSQVTMMFWYRQQPGQSLTLIATANQGSEATYESGFVIDKFPISRPNLTFSTLTVSNMSPEDSSIYLCSVLTFGDGNYGYTFGSGTRLTVV.

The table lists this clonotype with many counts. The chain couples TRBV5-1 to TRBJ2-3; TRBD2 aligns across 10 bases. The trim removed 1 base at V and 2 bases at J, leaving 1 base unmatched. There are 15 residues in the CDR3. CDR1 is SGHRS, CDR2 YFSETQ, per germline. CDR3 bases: TGCGCCAGCAGCTTGCTAGCGGGGGTCACAGATACGCAGTATTTT. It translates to CASSLLAGVTDTQYF.

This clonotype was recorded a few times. CDR3: CASSPGTVSGNTIYF. CDR3 DNA: TGTGCCAGCAGCCCTGGGACGGTCTCTGGAAACACCATATATTTT. The chain links TRBV5-4 to TRBJ1-3, with D maybe TRBD1 (5 bases). This CDR3 comprises 15 residues. Trimming took off 4 bases at V and 0 bases at J, with 11 bases between the two ends. Germline V lookup: CDR1 SGHNT, CDR2 YYREEE (reference sequence).

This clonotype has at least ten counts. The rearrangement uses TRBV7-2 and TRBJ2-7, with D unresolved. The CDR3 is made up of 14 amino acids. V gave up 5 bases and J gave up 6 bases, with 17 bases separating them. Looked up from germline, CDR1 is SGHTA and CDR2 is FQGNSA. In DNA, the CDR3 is TGTGCCAGCAGCCAGGACGCGAACAGCCCCGAGCAGTACTTC. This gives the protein CASSQDANSPEQYF.